The 31 T cell receptor beta chains below all came from one sample that was sequenced in a study of blood T cell repertoires in COVID-19. The protocol was immunoSEQ multiplex PCR, while the TCRdb copy is restricted to in-frame clones and leaves out a portion. The sample comprises around 100,000 clones, about 90% of which are singletons, and roughly 4.6% rests with the top ten. Sequenced sample: peripheral blood. The receptors originated from a human donor in a cohort sampled during active COVID-19.

The rearrangement links TRBV2 to TRBJ2-3; D remains ambiguous. The V gene lost 6 bases and the J gene lost 3 bases, with 4 bases spanning the gap. The CDR3 totals 11 residues. Germline CDR1 SNHLY, CDR2 FYNNEI. CDR3 region: CASSQTDTQYF. The CDR3 nucleotides read TGTGCCAGCAGCCAGACAGATACGCAGTATTTT.

This rearrangement joins TRBV7-9 to TRBJ2-1; TRBD2 matches at 7 bases. Germline V gene lookup returns CDR1 SEHNR and CDR2 FQNEAQ (reference sequence). The CDR3 contains 15 residues. V was pared by 5 bases and J by 5 bases, with 9 bases of the junction left unmatched. This CDR3 is CASSPPGAGDNEQFF. In nucleotides, the CDR3 is TGTGCCAGCAGCCCACCCGGGGCGGGGGACAATGAGCAGTTCTTC.

The genes are TRBV11-2 and TRBJ2-3; D might be TRBD1 (6 bases). V was pared by 1 base and J by 2 bases, with 10 bases between. The CDR3 has 15 amino acids. Germline V CDR1 and CDR2: SGHAT, FQNNGV. CDR3 region: CASSLGGPYTDTQYF. CDR3 DNA: TGTGCCAGCAGCTTAGGGGGGCCGTACACAGATACGCAGTATTTT.

This clone was seen only once. The chain links TRBV6-5 to TRBJ1-2; 9 positions match TRBD1. V shed 8 bases and J 7 bases; nucleotides not matched to a gene: 8. The CDR3 is made up of 13 amino acids. CDR1 is MNHEY and CDR2 is SVGAGI in the germline V gene. The CDR3, as DNA: TGTGCCAGCTCAGACAGGGGGATCGGTGGCTACACCTTC. This encodes CASSDRGIGGYTF.

The chain employs TRBV5-5 and TRBJ1-5, with D possibly being TRBD1 (6 bases). The CDR3 is made up of 14 amino acids. Trimming left V 0 bases short and J 5 bases short, with 9 bases between. Germline V gives CDR1 SGHKS, CDR2 YYEKEE (reference sequence). The CDR3 region has the DNA TGTGCCAGCAGCTTGGGACAGGCCCATCAGCCCCAGCATTTT. Translated: CASSLGQAHQPQHF.

The rearrangement joins TRBV7-8 to TRBJ2-2; no reliable D call. This CDR3 has 11 amino acids. The germline V and J ends were trimmed by 2 bases and 7 bases, with 2 bases remaining between them. In germline, CDR1 is SGHVS, CDR2 FQNEAQ. The CDR3 here is CASSLRGELFF. DNA of the CDR3: TGTGCCAGCAGCTTACGCGGGGAGCTGTTTTTT.

This sequence joins TRBV7-3 and TRBJ2-1; 8 bases fit TRBD1. The CDR3 contains 14 residues. Looked up from germline, CDR1 is SGHTA and CDR2 is FQGTGA. Trimming removed 5 bases from V and 8 bases from J; junction bases left unmatched: 8. The CDR3 is CASSAGTGIYEQFF. The CDR3 DNA follows: TGTGCCAGCAGCGCCGGGACAGGTATCTATGAGCAGTTCTTC.

As regards this clone: One junction end disagrees with the germline gene, perhaps due to a read error. V and J are TRBV6-6 and TRBJ2-7, with 8 bases fitting TRBD1. This CDR3 is 14 amino acids long. Per the germline V gene, CDR1 is MNHNY and CDR2 is SVGAGI (reference sequence). CDR3 nucleotides: TGTGTCAGCAGAACCGGACAGGGTATACACGAGCAGTACTTC. Protein product: CVSRTGQGIHEQYF.

CDR3 loop: CASSTEDSSYNEQFF. The CDR3 coding sequence is TGTGCCAGTAGTACCGAAGACAGCTCCTACAATGAGCAGTTCTTC. V is TRBV19 and J is TRBJ2-1; a possible D gene is TRBD1 (5 bases). Germline CDR1 and CDR2: LNHDA and SQIVND (reference sequence). The CDR3 covers 15 residues. V gave up 4 bases and J gave up 0 bases, with 10 bases separating them. Supplemented by reference TRBV19 and TRBJ2-1, the full variable domain reads DGGITQSPKYLFRKEGQNVTLSCEQNLNHDAMYWYRQDPGQGLRLIYYSQIVNDFQKGDIAEGYSVSREKKESFPLTVTSAQKNPTAFYLCASSTEDSSYNEQFFGPGTRLTVL.

The chain has TRBV27 and TRBJ1-1; a weak D match, TRBD1 (5 bases). The germline V gene encodes CDR1 MNHEY and CDR2 SMNVEV (reference sequence). V was shortened by 6 bases and J by 11 bases, with 16 bases between the two germline ends. CDR3 size: 12 residues. The CDR3 sequence: CASSEIGVRAFF. The CDR3 bases are TGTGCCAGCAGCGAAATAGGGGTGCGGGCTTTCTTT.

V usage is TRBV7-2 and J usage is TRBJ2-3; the match to TRBD2 covers 8 bases. V shed 7 bases, J shed 4 bases, and the junction held 7 bases outside the gene matches. Germline V gives CDR1 SGHTA, CDR2 FQGNSA. The CDR3 has 14 amino acids. CDR3 sequence (DNA): TGTGCCAGCAAAGCGGGAGCTAAGTCAGATACGCAGTATTTT. Residues: CASKAGAKSDTQYF.

The chain uses TRBV15 and TRBJ1-5; a weak D match, TRBD1 (5 bases). CDR3 length equals 15 residues. Between the trimmed V and J ends, which lost 1 base and 7 bases, there was a span of 14 bases. Germline CDR1 and CDR2: LNHNV and YYDKDF (reference sequence). The DNA of the CDR3 is TGTGCCACCAGCAGAGTTTCGGGCAAGGGGCAGCCCCAGCATTTT. Protein sequence: CATSRVSGKGQPQHF.

This chain joins TRBV30 and TRBJ2-3; D call uncertain. CDR1 GTSNPN and CDR2 SVGIG come from the germline V gene (reference sequence). The V and J ends lost 2 bases and 0 bases respectively, with 6 bases between them. This CDR3 is built from 13 residues. The CDR3 sequence: CAWSLSSTDTQYF. As DNA, the CDR3 is TGTGCCTGGAGTTTGAGTAGCACAGATACGCAGTATTTT.

V usage is TRBV3-1 (or the pseudogene TRBV3-2) and J usage is TRBJ1-2; perhaps TRBD1 as D (5 bases). The CDR3 has 15 amino acids. Deletions cut 3 bases from V and 2 bases from J, with 13 bases between. Germline assignment: CDR1 LGHDT and CDR2 YNNKEL (reference sequence). The CDR3 loop reads CASSHGGSSNYGYTF. The CDR3 DNA follows: TGTGCCAGCAGCCACGGGGGGTCTTCCAACTATGGCTACACCTTC.

The V gene is TRBV2, the J gene TRBJ2-5; TRBD2 matches 9 bases. This CDR3 region has 15 residues. Germline loops: CDR1 SNHLY, CDR2 FYNNEI. Losses at the gene ends were 6 bases for V and 5 bases for J; bases not matched to a gene: 10. The CDR3 nucleotides read TGTGCCAGCAGATTAGCGGGAGAGGATCGGGAGACCCAGTACTTC. Amino acids: CASRLAGEDRETQYF. The full variable domain, with the rest looked up from reference TRBV2 and TRBJ2-5, is EPEVTQTPSHQVTQMGQEVILRCVPISNHLYFYWYRQILGQKVEFLVSFYNNEISEKSEIFDDQFSVERPDGSNFTLKIRSTKLEDSAMYFCASRLAGEDRETQYFGPGTRLLVL.

The J gene is TRBJ2-7, the V gene TRBV28; D might be TRBD2 (5 bases). Trimming stripped 10 bases from V and 0 bases from J, with 16 bases between. CDR3 size: 14 residues. CDR1 and CDR2 (germline): MDHEN, SYDVKM. CDR3 amino acids: CATSGGWTSYEQYF. CDR3 DNA sequence: TGTGCCACCTCTGGAGGATGGACCTCCTACGAGCAGTACTTC.

V usage is TRBV6-5 and J usage is TRBJ1-1; 11 nucleotides agree with TRBD1. Germline V gene sequence: CDR1 MNHEY, CDR2 SVGAGI. This CDR3 is built from 15 residues. V gave up 8 bases and J gave up 5 bases; unmatched junction bases: 10. The CDR3 DNA reads as TGTGCCAGCCAACCCGGGACAGGGGGGTTTACTGAAGCTTTCTTT. Its protein product is CASQPGTGGFTEAFF.

This chain joins TRBV5-4 and TRBJ2-6, with 14 bases lining up with TRBD2. The CDR3 extends over 18 amino acids. Germline V CDR1 and CDR2: SGHNT, YYREEE (reference sequence). V lost 0 bases, J lost 2 bases, and 1 base stayed unmatched. DNA for the CDR3: TGTGCCAGCAGCTTGGGACTAGCGGGAGGGACTGGGGCCAACGTCCTGACTTTC. It encodes CASSLGLAGGTGANVLTF.

This chain links TRBV7-3 with TRBJ2-3; 13 bases align to TRBD2. The germline CDR1 and CDR2 sequences are SGHTA and FQGTGA. V lost 3 bases and J lost 0; bases outside the gene matches: 6. This CDR3 contains 18 residues. This CDR3 is CASSLTGTSGTSTDTQYF. In DNA, the CDR3 is TGTGCCAGCAGCTTGACCGGGACTAGCGGGACTAGCACAGATACGCAGTATTTT.

V gene TRBV18 combines with J gene TRBJ2-3, with 8 bases matching TRBD1. Trimming took 4 bases from V and 0 from J; bases not matched to a gene: 6. CDR1 is KGHSH, CDR2 LQKENI, per germline. The CDR3 has 16 residues. CDR3 loop: CASSLTGGSSTDTQYF. The CDR3 bases are TGTGCCAGCTCACTCACAGGGGGATCTAGCACAGATACGCAGTATTTT.

The rearrangement joins TRBV6-5 to TRBJ2-1, with 12 nucleotides matching TRBD2. CDR1 and CDR2 from the germline V gene are MNHEY and SVGAGI. This CDR3 region has 16 residues. The V and J ends lost 4 bases and 4 bases, in that order; junction bases with no gene match: 5. CDR3 nucleotide sequence: TGTGCCAGCAGTTGGATTCTAGCGGGAGGGTACAATGAGCAGTTCTTC. It yields the protein CASSWILAGGYNEQFF.

In this sample, this clone turned up once. The rearrangement uses TRBV7-2 and TRBJ2-1, with TRBD2 matching over 12 bases. V dropped 10 bases and J dropped 8; count of bases not matched to a gene: 9. Germline CDR1 and CDR2: SGHTA and FQGNSA. The CDR3 is made up of 14 amino acids. The CDR3 region has the DNA TGTGCCACTAATCTAGCGGGAGGGTTGGATGAGCAGTTCTTC. Protein sequence: CATNLAGGLDEQFF.

CDR3 sequence (DNA): TGTGCCAGCAGCTTAGGCGGGAGACTCCCTGGAAACACCATATATTTT. It translates to CASSLGGRLPGNTIYF. V gene TRBV13 combines with J gene TRBJ1-3; D is uncertain. The length of the CDR3 is 16 residues. Per germline, CDR1 PRHDT and CDR2 FYEKMQ (reference sequence). V was clipped by 0 bases and J by 2 bases, with 11 bases between them.

The chain recombines TRBV19 with TRBJ2-3, with 11 bases lining up with TRBD2. This CDR3 has 15 residues. CDR1 and CDR2 (germline): LNHDA, SQIVND (reference sequence). The V and J ends lost 4 bases and 3 bases, in that order; junction bases with no gene match: 3. The CDR3: CASSTGTSGTDTQYF. The CDR3 DNA sequence: TGTGCCAGTAGTACCGGGACTAGCGGAACAGATACGCAGTATTTT.

The chain recombines TRBV7-8 with TRBJ2-1, with a tentative D call TRBD2 (5 bases). This CDR3 has 14 residues. CDR1 SGHVS and CDR2 FQNEAQ come from the germline V gene. V was trimmed by 3 bases and J by 4 bases, leaving 10 bases between them. CDR3 loop: CASSLLRVYNEQFF. As DNA, the CDR3 is TGTGCCAGCAGCTTGTTGAGGGTTTACAATGAGCAGTTCTTC.

This clone has only one observation. The J gene is TRBJ1-4, the V gene TRBV7-2; the D gene is possibly TRBD1 (5 bases). V dropped 3 bases and J dropped 8 bases, with 16 bases sitting between them. From germline, CDR1 is SGHTA and CDR2 FQGNSA. The CDR3 contains 15 residues. CDR3 sequence reads: CASSFRGRSGEKLFF. The CDR3 nucleotides read TGTGCCAGCAGCTTTAGGGGCAGGTCTGGGGAAAAACTGTTTTTT.

The V and J genes are TRBV10-3 and TRBJ2-5, with 8 bases fitting TRBD2. Germline V gives CDR1 ENHRY, CDR2 SYGVKD. V shed 10 bases and J 9 bases; nucleotides not matched to a gene: 22. The CDR3 spans 16 residues. CDR3 nucleotide sequence: TGTGCCACCTCCAGCCCGAGCCGGGGCCAACTAGCGGCCCAGTACTTC. This sequence encodes CATSSPSRGQLAAQYF.

This clone has a single count. The rearrangement links TRBV2 to TRBJ1-4, with TRBD1 as a possible D gene (5 bases). Trimming cost V 8 bases and J 8 bases, with 12 bases left between them. The germline V gene has CDR1 SNHLY and CDR2 FYNNEI. The CDR3 covers 12 residues. In DNA, the CDR3 is TGTGCCAGCGCCGTGAAGGGGGAAAAACTGTTTTTT. It yields the protein CASAVKGEKLFF.

The V call is TRBV7-2, the J call TRBJ2-7, with 7 bases matching TRBD1. This CDR3 is 14 amino acids long. Germline trimming cut 5 bases from V and 2 bases from J; bases unmatched to any gene: 6. CDR1 and CDR2 (germline): SGHTA, FQGNSA. The CDR3 sequence: CASSPRQGTYEQYF. In DNA, the CDR3 is TGTGCCAGCAGCCCGCGACAGGGCACCTACGAGCAGTACTTC. Complete variable domain (other parts from reference TRBV7-2 and TRBJ2-7): GAGVSQSPSNKVTEKGKDVELRCDPISGHTALYWYRQSLGQGLEFLIYFQGNSAPDKSGLPSDRFSAERTGGSVSTLTIQRTQQEDSAVYLCASSPRQGTYEQYFGPGTRLTVT.

The chain carries TRBV19 and TRBJ2-2; D remains ambiguous. The length of the CDR3 is 14 residues. Germline V gene lookup returns CDR1 LNHDA and CDR2 SQIVND (reference sequence). V lost 7 bases and J 4 bases, leaving 13 bases between the germline ends. The CDR3 DNA is TGTGCCAGTAAGGCGGAATTGGGCACCGGGGAGCTGTTTTTT. Encoded protein: CASKAELGTGELFF. Using reference TRBV19 and TRBJ2-2 for the parts outside the CDR3, the full variable domain is DGGITQSPKYLFRKEGQNVTLSCEQNLNHDAMYWYRQDPGQGLRLIYYSQIVNDFQKGDIAEGYSVSREKKESFPLTVTSAQKNPTAFYLCASKAELGTGELFFGEGSRLTVL.

The chain links TRBV7-8 to TRBJ2-5, with 8 bases lining up with TRBD1. V trimming: 5 bases; J trimming: 2 bases; junction bases outside the gene matches: 4. CDR3 size: 14 residues. Germline assignment: CDR1 SGHVS and CDR2 FQNEAQ. Here the CDR3 DNA reads TGTGCCAGCAGCACCACAGGGGGGCAAGAGACCCAGTACTTC. Residues: CASSTTGGQETQYF.